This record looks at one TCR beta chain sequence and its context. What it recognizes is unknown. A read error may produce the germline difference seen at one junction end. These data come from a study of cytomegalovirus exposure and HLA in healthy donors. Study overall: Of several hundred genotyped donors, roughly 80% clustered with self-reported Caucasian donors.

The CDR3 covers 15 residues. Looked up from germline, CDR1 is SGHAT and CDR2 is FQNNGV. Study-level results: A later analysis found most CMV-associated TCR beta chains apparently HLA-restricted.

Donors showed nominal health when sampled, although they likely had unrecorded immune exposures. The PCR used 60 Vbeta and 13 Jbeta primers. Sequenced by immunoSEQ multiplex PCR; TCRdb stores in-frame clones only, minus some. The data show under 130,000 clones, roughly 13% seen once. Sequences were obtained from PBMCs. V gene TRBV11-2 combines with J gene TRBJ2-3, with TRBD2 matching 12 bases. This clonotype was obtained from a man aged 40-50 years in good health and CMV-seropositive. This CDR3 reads CARSLLAGGVDTQYF. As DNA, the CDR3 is TGTGCCCGCAGCTTACTAGCGGGAGGCGTAGATACGCAGTATTTT.